This entry features one T cell receptor beta chain sequence. The J segment lost 3 bases and the V segment lost 6 bases, leaving 9 bases of the junction unmatched. The germline V gene encodes CDR1 MNHEY and CDR2 SVGAGI. This CDR3 has 15 residues. Clones were read by immunoSEQ multiplex PCR, and TCRdb kept only the in-frame ones, dropping some. The sample includes hundreds of thousands of clones, about 89% of them seen just once. This entry belongs to a study of blood T cell repertoires in COVID-19. Overall study: Samples came from the United States, Italy and Spain, spanning acute and convalescent COVID-19.

The receptor was derived from a woman under 40 with COVID-19, enrolled during active disease. This chain joins TRBV6-5 and TRBJ2-5, with TRBD1 identical over 8 bases. The sample taken for sequencing was peripheral blood. CDR3 in amino acids: CASSRIGQGEETQYF. CDR3 sequence (DNA): TGTGCCAGCAGCCGCATCGGACAGGGAGAAGAGACCCAGTACTTC.